This T cell receptor beta chain comes out of a study of T cells after yellow fever vaccination. General observations from the study: Booster samples showed a return of most primary-vaccination clones (around 96% CD4, 80% to 90% CD8). Abundant clonotypes from the bulk population could get into FACS-sorted repertoires as contaminants. A small share of clonotypes appeared in both CD4 and CD8 compartments.

A process of 5'RACE template switching, which added a universal primer site and UMIs, was used to make TCR cDNA. TCRdb passed the 5' RACE reads through MiXCR, listing each CDR3 protein once. The sample has approximately 58,000 distinct CDR3 sequences; approximately 5.7% are singletons. The V end lost 0 bases, the J end lost 7 bases, and 13 bases lay between the germline ends. The germline CDR1 and CDR2 sequences are LGHNA and YSLEER. This CDR3 has 15 residues. This clonotype has at least ten counts. The starting material was PBMCs, either bulk or a sorted T-cell subset (CD4+, CD8+, memory, or dextramer-sorted; not recorded which), obtained on the day of the yellow fever booster vaccination. This receptor was taken from a man between 18 and 35 years old who received the YFV17D yellow fever vaccine. J is TRBJ2-4 and V is TRBV4-3; TRBD1 is a possible D gene (6 bases). CDR3 sequence (DNA): TGCGCCAGCAGCCAAGATTGGGGGCTGGTGAACATTCAGTACTTC. The encoded protein is CASSQDWGLVNIQYF.